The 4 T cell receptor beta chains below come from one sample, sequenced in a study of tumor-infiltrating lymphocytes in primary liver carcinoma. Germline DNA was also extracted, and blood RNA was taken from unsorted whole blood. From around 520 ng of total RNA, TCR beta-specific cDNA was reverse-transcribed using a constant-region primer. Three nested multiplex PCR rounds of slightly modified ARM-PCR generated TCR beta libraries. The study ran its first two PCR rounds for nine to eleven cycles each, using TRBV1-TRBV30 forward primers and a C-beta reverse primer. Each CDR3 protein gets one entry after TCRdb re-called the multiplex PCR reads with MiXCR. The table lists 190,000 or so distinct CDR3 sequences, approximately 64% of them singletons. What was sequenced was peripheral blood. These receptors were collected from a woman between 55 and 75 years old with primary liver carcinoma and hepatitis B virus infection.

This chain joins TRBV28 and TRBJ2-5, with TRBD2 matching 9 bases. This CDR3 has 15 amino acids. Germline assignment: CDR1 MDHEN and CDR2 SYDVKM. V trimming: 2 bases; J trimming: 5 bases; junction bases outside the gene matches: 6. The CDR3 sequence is CASSLMREGGETQYF. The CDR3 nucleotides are TGTGCCAGCAGTTTAATGCGGGAGGGTGGGGAGACCCAGTACTTC.

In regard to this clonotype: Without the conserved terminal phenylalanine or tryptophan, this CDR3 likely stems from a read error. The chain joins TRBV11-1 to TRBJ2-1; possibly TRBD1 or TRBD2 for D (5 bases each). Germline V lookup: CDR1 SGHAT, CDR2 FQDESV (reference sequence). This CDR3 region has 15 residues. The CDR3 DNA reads TGTGCCAGCAGACGACGGGGCGCAATATACAATGACCAGTTCATC. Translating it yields CASRRRGAIYNDQFI.

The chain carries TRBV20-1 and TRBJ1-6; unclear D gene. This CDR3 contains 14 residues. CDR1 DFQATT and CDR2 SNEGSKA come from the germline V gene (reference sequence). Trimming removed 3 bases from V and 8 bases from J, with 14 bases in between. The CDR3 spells CSARGTSPDSPLHF. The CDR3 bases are TGCAGTGCTAGGGGCACCTCGCCGGATTCACCCCTCCACTTT.

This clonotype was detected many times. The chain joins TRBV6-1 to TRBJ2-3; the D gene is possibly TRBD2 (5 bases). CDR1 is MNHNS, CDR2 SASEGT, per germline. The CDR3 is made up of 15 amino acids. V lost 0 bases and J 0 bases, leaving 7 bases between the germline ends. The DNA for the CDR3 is TGTGCCAGCAGTGAAGCGCGCGGGAGCACAGATACGCAGTATTTT. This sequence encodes CASSEARGSTDTQYF.